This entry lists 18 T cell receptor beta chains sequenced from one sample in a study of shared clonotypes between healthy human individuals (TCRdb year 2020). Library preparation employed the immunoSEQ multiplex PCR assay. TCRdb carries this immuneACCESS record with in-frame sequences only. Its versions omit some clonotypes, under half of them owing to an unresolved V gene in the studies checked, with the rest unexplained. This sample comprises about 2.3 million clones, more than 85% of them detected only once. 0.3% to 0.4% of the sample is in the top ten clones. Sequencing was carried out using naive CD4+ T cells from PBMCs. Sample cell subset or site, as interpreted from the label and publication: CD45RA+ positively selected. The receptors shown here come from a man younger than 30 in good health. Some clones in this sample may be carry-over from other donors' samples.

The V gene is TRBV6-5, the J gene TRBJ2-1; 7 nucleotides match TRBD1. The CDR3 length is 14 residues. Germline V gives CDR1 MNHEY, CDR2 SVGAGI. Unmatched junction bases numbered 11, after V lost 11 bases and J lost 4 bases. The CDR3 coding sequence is TGTGCCTCCTCGAGGGACAGTTATTACAATGAGCAGTTCTTC. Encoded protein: CASSRDSYYNEQFF.

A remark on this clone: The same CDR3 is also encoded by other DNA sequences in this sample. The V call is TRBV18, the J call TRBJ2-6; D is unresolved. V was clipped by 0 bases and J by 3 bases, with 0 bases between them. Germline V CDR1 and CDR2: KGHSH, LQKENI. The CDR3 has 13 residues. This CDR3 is CASSPPGANVLTF. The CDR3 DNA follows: TGTGCCAGCTCACCACCTGGGGCCAACGTCCTGACTTTC.

In nucleotides, the CDR3 is TGTGCCAGCAGTGAAGCGCGGTGGGTGGGGGCGGCCTACAATGAGCAGTTCTTC. Translating gives CASSEARWVGAAYNEQFF. The chain carries TRBV6-1 and TRBJ2-1, with D perhaps TRBD1 (6 bases). The germline CDR1 and CDR2 sequences are MNHNS and SASEGT. The V gene lost 0 bases and the J gene lost 2 bases, with 17 bases spanning the gap. The CDR3 covers 18 residues.

The CDR3 bases are TGTGCCCGGGGGCCGAGTGCGGTCGAACTAAGGCGGGACTATGGCTACACCTTC. Translating gives CARGPSAVELRRDYGYTF. The V call is TRBV30, the J call TRBJ1-2; possible D gene TRBD1, 6 bases. The CDR3 extends over 18 amino acids. Germline V gene lookup returns CDR1 GTSNPN and CDR2 SVGIG (reference sequence). Trimming cost V 8 bases and J 3 bases, with 31 bases left between them.

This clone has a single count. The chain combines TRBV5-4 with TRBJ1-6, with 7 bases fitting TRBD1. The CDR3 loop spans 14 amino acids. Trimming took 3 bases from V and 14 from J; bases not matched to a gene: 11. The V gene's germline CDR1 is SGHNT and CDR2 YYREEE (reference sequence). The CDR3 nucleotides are TGTGCCAGCAGCTGGACAGGCATCTCCCAAACCCTCCACTTT. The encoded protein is CASSWTGISQTLHF.

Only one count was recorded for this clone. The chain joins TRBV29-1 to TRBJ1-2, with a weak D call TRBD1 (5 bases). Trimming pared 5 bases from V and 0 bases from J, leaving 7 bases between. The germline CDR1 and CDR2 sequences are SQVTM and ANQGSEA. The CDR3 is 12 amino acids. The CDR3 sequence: CSVSTANYGYTF. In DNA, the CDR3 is TGCAGCGTTTCGACAGCTAACTATGGCTACACCTTC. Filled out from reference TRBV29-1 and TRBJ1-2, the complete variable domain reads SAVISQKPSRDICQRGTSLTIQCQVDSQVTMMFWYRQQPGQSLTLIATANQGSEATYESGFVIDKFPISRPNLTFSTLTVSNMSPEDSSIYLCSVSTANYGYTFGSGTRLTVV.

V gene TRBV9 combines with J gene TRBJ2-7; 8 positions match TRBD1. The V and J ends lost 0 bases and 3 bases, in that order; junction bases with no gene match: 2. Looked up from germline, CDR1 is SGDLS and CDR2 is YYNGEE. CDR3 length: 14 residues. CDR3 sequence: CASSVGTGIYEQYF. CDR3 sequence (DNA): TGTGCCAGCAGCGTAGGGACAGGGATCTACGAGCAGTACTTC.

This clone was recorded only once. The chain's CDR3 is CASSSRAVYGYTF. CDR3 DNA sequence: TGTGCCAGCAGCTCCAGGGCGGTCTATGGCTACACCTTC. The rearrangement joins TRBV5-4 to TRBJ1-2, with D possibly being TRBD1 (5 bases). The germline V gene encodes CDR1 SGHNT and CDR2 YYREEE (reference sequence). V lost 3 bases, J lost 4 bases, and 10 bases lay in between. The CDR3 is 13 amino acids.

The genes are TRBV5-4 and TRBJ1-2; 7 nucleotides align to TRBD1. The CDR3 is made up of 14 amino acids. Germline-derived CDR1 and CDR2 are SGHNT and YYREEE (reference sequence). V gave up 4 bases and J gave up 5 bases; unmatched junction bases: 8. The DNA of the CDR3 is TGTGCCAGCAGCGGGGGCAGGGGGGATTATGGCTACACCTTC. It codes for CASSGGRGDYGYTF.

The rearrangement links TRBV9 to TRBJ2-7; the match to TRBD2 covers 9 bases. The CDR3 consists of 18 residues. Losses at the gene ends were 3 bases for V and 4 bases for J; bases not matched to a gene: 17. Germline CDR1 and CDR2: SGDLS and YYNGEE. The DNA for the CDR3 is TGTGCCAGCAGCGCCATAGGAATCGGCGGGAGGGCCGTTTACGAGCAGTACTTC. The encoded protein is CASSAIGIGGRAVYEQYF.

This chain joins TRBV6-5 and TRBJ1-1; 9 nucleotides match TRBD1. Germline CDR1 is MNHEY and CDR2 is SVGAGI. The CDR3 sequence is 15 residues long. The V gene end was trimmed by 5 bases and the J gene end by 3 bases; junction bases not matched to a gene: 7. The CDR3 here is CASSLNRGQDTEAFF. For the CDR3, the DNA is TGTGCCAGCAGTCTTAACAGGGGGCAGGACACTGAAGCTTTCTTT.

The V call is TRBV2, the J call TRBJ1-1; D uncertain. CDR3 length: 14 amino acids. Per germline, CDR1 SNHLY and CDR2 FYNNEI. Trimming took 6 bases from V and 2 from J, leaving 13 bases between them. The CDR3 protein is CASSLLAINTEAFF. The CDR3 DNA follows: TGTGCCAGCAGCCTTTTGGCAATTAACACTGAAGCTTTCTTT. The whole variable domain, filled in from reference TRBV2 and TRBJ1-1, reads EPEVTQTPSHQVTQMGQEVILRCVPISNHLYFYWYRQILGQKVEFLVSFYNNEISEKSEIFDDQFSVERPDGSNFTLKIRSTKLEDSAMYFCASSLLAINTEAFFGQGTRLTVV.

In DNA form, the CDR3 reads TGTGCCAGCAGCCCTGACGCCCTATACGAGCAGTACTTC. Its translation: CASSPDALYEQYF. The rearrangement joins TRBV7-9 to TRBJ2-7; D remains unclear. The CDR3 has 13 amino acids. Germline CDR1 and CDR2: SEHNR and FQNEAQ (reference sequence). V gave up 5 bases and J gave up 4 bases, with 12 bases separating them.

CDR3 coding DNA: TGTGCCAGCAGCAGCAACCCGGGGTCCTGGGGGAACACTGAAGCTTTCTTT. The encoded protein is CASSSNPGSWGNTEAFF. The chain is built from TRBV5-6 and TRBJ1-1; no clear D. The CDR3 loop spans 17 amino acids. Looked up from germline, CDR1 is SGHDT and CDR2 is YYEEEE. Trimming stripped 4 bases from V and 1 base from J, with 20 bases between.

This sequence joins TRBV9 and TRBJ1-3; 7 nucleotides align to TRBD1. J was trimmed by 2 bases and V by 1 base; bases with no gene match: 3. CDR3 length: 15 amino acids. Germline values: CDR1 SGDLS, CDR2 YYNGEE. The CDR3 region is CASSVKGATGNTIYF. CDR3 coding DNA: TGTGCCAGCAGCGTAAAGGGGGCAACTGGAAACACCATATATTTT.

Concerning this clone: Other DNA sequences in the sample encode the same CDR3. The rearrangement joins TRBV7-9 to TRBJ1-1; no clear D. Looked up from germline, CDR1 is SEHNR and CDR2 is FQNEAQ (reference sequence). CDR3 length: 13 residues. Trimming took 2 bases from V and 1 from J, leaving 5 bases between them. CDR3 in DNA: TGTGCCAGCAGCTTATACGAGAACACTGAAGCTTTCTTT. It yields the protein CASSLYENTEAFF.

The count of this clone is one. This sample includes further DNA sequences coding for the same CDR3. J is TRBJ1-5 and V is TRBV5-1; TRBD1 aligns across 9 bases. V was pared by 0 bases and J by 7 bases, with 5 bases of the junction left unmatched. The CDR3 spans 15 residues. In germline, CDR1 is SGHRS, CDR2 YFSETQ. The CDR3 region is CASSLGDRVGQPQHF. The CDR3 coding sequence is TGCGCCAGCAGCTTGGGGGACAGGGTTGGGCAGCCCCAGCATTTT.

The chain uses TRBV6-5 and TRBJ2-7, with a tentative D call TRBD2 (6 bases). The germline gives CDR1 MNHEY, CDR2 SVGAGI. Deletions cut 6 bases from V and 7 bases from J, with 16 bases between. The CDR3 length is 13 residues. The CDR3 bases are TGTGCCAGCAGCCCTAGGGGACGGGAGGAGCAGTACTTC. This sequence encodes CASSPRGREEQYF.